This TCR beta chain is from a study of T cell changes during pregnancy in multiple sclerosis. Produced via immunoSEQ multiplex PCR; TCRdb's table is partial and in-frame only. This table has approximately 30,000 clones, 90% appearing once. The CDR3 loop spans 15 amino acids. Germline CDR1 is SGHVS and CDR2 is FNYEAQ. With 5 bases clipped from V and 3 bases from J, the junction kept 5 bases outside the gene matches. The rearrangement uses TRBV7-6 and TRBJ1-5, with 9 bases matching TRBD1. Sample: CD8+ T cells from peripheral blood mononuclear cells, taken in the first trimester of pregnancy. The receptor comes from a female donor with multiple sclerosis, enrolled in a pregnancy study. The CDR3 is CASSAGTGFNQPQHF. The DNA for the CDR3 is TGTGCCAGCAGCGCCGGGACAGGGTTCAATCAGCCCCAGCATTTT.